This TCR beta chain was identified during a study of T cell responses to AZD1222 COVID-19 vaccine. Study as a whole: Second-dose groups at about 4 or about 12 weeks were pooled.

TCRdb's copy holds only in-frame clones and misses some; the assay was immunoSEQ multiplex PCR. The top ten clones hold around 5.2% of a sample with about 81,000 clones, just over 90% of them seen once. The CDR3 spans 16 residues. CDR1 and CDR2 (germline): LNHDA, SQIVND (reference sequence). V lost 5 bases, J lost 12 bases, and 13 bases stayed unmatched. This TCR came from an adult in good health. The starting material was peripheral blood, obtained on day 0 of AZD1222 vaccination. The rearrangement uses TRBV19 and TRBJ2-1; 13 nucleotides align to TRBD2. The CDR3 loop reads CASSFRTSGGEDWQFF. The CDR3 coding sequence is TGTGCCAGTAGTTTCCGGACTAGCGGGGGAGAGGACTGGCAGTTCTTC. The full variable domain, completed using reference TRBV19 and TRBJ2-1, is DGGITQSPKYLFRKEGQNVTLSCEQNLNHDAMYWYRQDPGQGLRLIYYSQIVNDFQKGDIAEGYSVSREKKESFPLTVTSAQKNPTAFYLCASSFRTSGGEDWQFFGPGTRLTVL.